These 2 T cell receptor beta chains originate from one sample sequenced in a study of molecular identifiers for immune sequencing clone quantification. TCRdb reprocessed the PCR reads with MiXCR, giving one entry per CDR3 protein. The data contain over 100,000 distinct CDR3 sequences, under 40% of them seen just once; the ten biggest clones take up around a tenth. The sample comprised naive CD8+ T cells from blood, with Jurkat cell RNA spiked in. Sample subset: FACS-sorted CD8+CD4-CCR7+CD45RA+ naive T cells. The receptors here all came from a human donor in good health. Some libraries in this study had Jurkat cell RNA spiked in.

With regard to this clonotype: At one of its ends the junction is not consistent with the germline gene, which may arise from a read error. The chain carries TRBV28 and TRBJ1-1, with D unresolved. The CDR3 has 17 residues. The V gene's germline CDR1 is MDHEN and CDR2 SYDVKM. CDR3 sequence (DNA): TGTGCCAGCAGTACCCGACTTTGGGGTCGGGTGAACACTGAAGCTAGCTTT. This sequence encodes CASSTRLWGRVNTEASF.

This rearrangement joins TRBV27 to TRBJ2-5; no definite D call. Deletions cut 3 bases from V and 5 bases from J, with 10 bases between. The CDR3 is 13 amino acids. In germline, CDR1 is MNHEY, CDR2 SMNVEV (reference sequence). This CDR3 is CASSFPGAETQYF. In nucleotides, the CDR3 is TGTGCCAGCAGTTTTCCCGGCGCGGAGACCCAGTACTTC.